This TCR beta chain came from a study of T cells in Graves' hyperthyroidism and ophthalmopathy. TCR beta CDR3 regions were amplified from RNA. HTBI primers were employed in a first-round RT-PCR of the TCR CDR3. TCRdb recomputed calls from the multiplex PCR reads with MiXCR, one row per CDR3 protein. The data contain hundreds of thousands of distinct CDR3 sequences, less than 25% of them seen just once; the ten biggest clones take up under 35%. Study-level findings and limits: Blood shared most expanded thyroid clonotypes above 0.001.

In germline, CDR1 is SEHNR, CDR2 FQNEAQ (reference sequence). The CDR3 runs 15 residues. Trimming removed 6 bases from V and 2 bases from J, with 17 bases in between. Uncontrolled infection, other autoimmune disease, pregnancy or lactation barred patients from enrollment. The PBMCs were taken from approximately 11 ml of fresh peripheral blood. On this clonotype itself: The antigen remains undetermined.

The chain uses TRBV7-9 and TRBJ2-7; tentatively, D is TRBD1 (6 bases). This clonotype was sampled from a man aged 30-40 years with Graves' ophthalmopathy. Sequenced material: blood. CDR3 residues: CASSDKTGLAYEQYF. The CDR3 DNA sequence: TGTGCCAGCAGTGATAAAACAGGGCTGGCCTACGAGCAGTACTTC.